This TCR beta chain was documented in a study of T cell responses to AZD1222 COVID-19 vaccine. Overall study findings and caveats: Of spike-specific TCRs, nearly half reportedly target regions left unmutated in variants. Among the donors, most were white British and more were female, and clonal diversity was possibly underestimated. Spike-specific TCR repertoires showed rising breadth and depth after two AZD1222 doses.

Comments on this clone: Its target is unknown.

The assay was immunoSEQ multiplex PCR, and TCRdb's table has in-frame clones only and misses some. The table has fewer than 110,000 clones, around nine tenths seen once. The sample here was peripheral blood, taken 28 days after the second AZD1222 dose. The TCR originated in an adult who received the AZD1222 COVID-19 vaccine.

CDR3 nucleotide sequence: TGTGCCAGCAGCTTGTTAGCGGGACGCACCACAGATACGCAGTATTTT. It translates to CASSLLAGRTTDTQYF. This sequence joins TRBV5-5 and TRBJ2-3; 8 positions match TRBD2. The trim removed 1 base at V and 2 bases at J, leaving 6 bases unmatched. This CDR3 has 16 residues. Germline V gene sequence: CDR1 SGHKS, CDR2 YYEKEE (reference sequence).